These 17 T cell receptor beta chains share one sample of origin, sequenced in a study of T cell responses to AZD1222 COVID-19 vaccine. This table comes from immunoSEQ multiplex PCR, and its TCRdb copy is limited to in-frame clones, with some not included. The sample contains roughly 140,000 clones, 90% to 95% of which appear only once. The sequenced sample was peripheral blood, obtained on day 0 of AZD1222 vaccination. The receptors here all came from an adult in good health.

CDR3 DNA sequence: TGTGGGGCAAGGGAAGGGGTTGAGAACGAGCAGTACTTC. It specifies CGAREGVENEQYF. The chain carries TRBV6-5 and TRBJ2-7, with a possible D match to TRBD1 (5 bases). The germline V gene has CDR1 MNHEY and CDR2 SVGAGI. The CDR3 extends over 13 amino acids.

The rearrangement links TRBV5-1 to TRBJ1-5; 7 bases are a match to TRBD1. This CDR3 is built from 15 residues. CDR1 is SGHRS and CDR2 is YFSETQ in the germline V gene. The junction had 6 bases not matched to a gene; V was cut back by 4 bases and J by 2 bases. CDR3 nucleotide sequence: TGCGCCAGCAGCCTGGACGGACAGGGCAATCAGCCCCAGCATTTT. This encodes CASSLDGQGNQPQHF.

The chain links TRBV4-3 to TRBJ2-7, with TRBD2 identical over 9 bases. The V and J ends lost 0 bases and 3 bases, in that order; junction bases with no gene match: 6. The germline CDR1 and CDR2 sequences are LGHNA and YSLEER. The CDR3 runs 16 residues. The CDR3 is CASSQDWGTSSYEQYF. The CDR3 DNA reads TGCGCCAGCAGCCAAGATTGGGGGACTAGCAGCTACGAGCAGTACTTC.

This chain joins TRBV27 and TRBJ1-2; D gene ambiguous. This CDR3 contains 13 residues. The germline V and J ends were trimmed by 3 bases and 7 bases, with 12 bases remaining between them. Germline CDR1 is MNHEY and CDR2 is SMNVEV (reference sequence). CDR3 amino acids: CASSFEALGGYTF. In DNA, the CDR3 is TGTGCCAGCAGTTTTGAGGCCCTGGGTGGCTACACCTTC.

The V gene is TRBV29-1, the J gene TRBJ1-1; no firm D call. V was shortened by 4 bases and J by 1 base, with 7 bases between the two germline ends. This CDR3 is built from 12 residues. CDR1 SQVTM and CDR2 ANQGSEA come from the germline V gene. The CDR3 DNA reads as TGCAGCGTTGGATCCTCGAACACTGAAGCTTTCTTT. Translation: CSVGSSNTEAFF.

The CDR3 loop is CASSRQVPGYEQYF. The DNA of the CDR3 is TGTGCCAGCAGTCGACAGGTCCCAGGCTACGAGCAGTACTTC. The chain employs TRBV6-2 or TRBV6-3 and TRBJ2-7; D is perhaps TRBD1 (6 bases). The CDR3 contains 14 residues. Trimming shortened V by 5 bases and J by 3 bases, and 14 bases separated the two germline ends. Germline CDR1 reads MNHEY; CDR2 reads SVGEGT.

Regarding this clone: The junction departs from germline at one end; a sequencing error may be responsible. At the DNA level, this CDR3 is encoded by other sequences in the same sample as well. The chain carries TRBV4-3 and TRBJ2-7; no clear D gene. The CDR3 totals 15 residues. CDR1 and CDR2 (germline): LGHNA, YSLEER. The DNA of the CDR3 is TGCGCCAGTAGCCCCCTGGCCGGGTATCTCTACGAGCAGTACTTC. It yields the protein CASSPLAGYLYEQYF.

The J gene is TRBJ1-4, the V gene TRBV10-2, with TRBD1 as a possible D gene (6 bases). V was shortened by 8 bases and J by 4 bases, with 14 bases between the two germline ends. The CDR3 covers 14 residues. Germline V gene sequence: CDR1 WSHSY, CDR2 SAAADI. The CDR3 DNA reads TGCGCCAGCGGACAGACAGGATTTAATGAAAAACTGTTTTTT. Its protein is CASGQTGFNEKLFF.

This chain connects TRBV19 to TRBJ1-6, with D unclear. CDR3 size: 12 residues. Germline V gives CDR1 LNHDA, CDR2 SQIVND (reference sequence). V gave up 6 bases and J gave up 10 bases, with 10 bases separating them. The CDR3 sequence: CASRQGSSPLHF. CDR3 nucleotide sequence: TGTGCCAGTAGACAAGGCAGCTCACCCCTCCACTTT.

This clone was detected a few times. The J gene is TRBJ2-7, the V gene TRBV11-2; D not certain. CDR3 size: 15 residues. V dropped 2 bases and J dropped 9 bases, with 20 bases sitting between them. Per germline, CDR1 SGHAT and CDR2 FQNNGV. CDR3 nucleotides: TGTGCCAGCAGCTTATCCCTCAGGTCCTCCTGGAGGCAGTACTTC. Amino acid sequence: CASSLSLRSSWRQYF. Using reference TRBV11-2 and TRBJ2-7 for the parts outside the CDR3, the full variable domain is EAGVAQSPRYKIIEKRQSVAFWCNPISGHATLYWYQQILGQGPKLLIQFQNNGVVDDSQLPKDRFSAERLKGVDSTLKIQPAKLEDSAVYLCASSLSLRSSWRQYFGPGTRLTVT.

The CDR3 DNA follows: TGTGCCAGCAGCCAAGAACCTAGGACGGATTCCTACGAGCAGTACTTC. Translated, it gives CASSQEPRTDSYEQYF. The genes are TRBV3-1 (or the pseudogene TRBV3-2) and TRBJ2-7; D not certain. V dropped 0 bases and J dropped 1 base, with 13 bases sitting between them. Germline V gene data show CDR1 as LGHDT and CDR2 as YNNKEL (reference sequence). The length of the CDR3 is 16 residues.

V usage is TRBV3-1 (or the pseudogene TRBV3-2) and J usage is TRBJ2-2, with a possible D match to TRBD2 (7 bases). Germline V lookup: CDR1 LGHDT, CDR2 YNNKEL (reference sequence). The CDR3 spans 16 residues. V dropped 1 base and J dropped 1 base, with 10 bases sitting between them. DNA of the CDR3: TGTGCCAGCAGCCAAGCCGGGGGGCAGAACACCGGGGAGCTGTTTTTT. Its protein product is CASSQAGGQNTGELFF.

The rearrangement joins TRBV28 to TRBJ1-5; D is possibly TRBD1 (5 bases). Trimming removed 6 bases at V and 6 bases at J, with 12 bases between. Germline V lookup: CDR1 MDHEN, CDR2 SYDVKM. This CDR3 has 13 residues. The CDR3 reads CASRGELFQPQHF. The CDR3 DNA sequence: TGTGCCAGCAGGGGGGAATTATTTCAGCCCCAGCATTTT.

The V and J genes are TRBV3-1 (or the pseudogene TRBV3-2) and TRBJ2-2; D is tentatively TRBD1 or TRBD2 (5 bases each). This CDR3 is built from 19 residues. The V gene lost 0 bases and the J gene lost 7 bases, with 24 bases spanning the gap. Germline V gene sequence: CDR1 LGHDT, CDR2 YNNKEL (reference sequence). In nucleotides, the CDR3 is TGTGCCAGCAGCCAAGATTGCTATGGGACCCCTATTGAGGGCGGGGAGCTGTTTTTT. It translates to CASSQDCYGTPIEGGELFF.

The J gene is TRBJ2-3, the V gene TRBV6-5; no definite D call. This CDR3 contains 16 residues. V lost 0 bases and J lost 2, with 12 bases in between. Germline CDR1 reads MNHEY; CDR2 reads SVGAGI. CDR3 nucleotide sequence: TGTGCCAGCAGTTACTCGCCGGCAGAAAACACAGATACGCAGTATTTT. Its protein product is CASSYSPAENTDTQYF.

The genes are TRBV7-2 and TRBJ2-1; 8 bases align to TRBD2. This CDR3 spans 15 amino acids. Germline V lookup: CDR1 SGHTA, CDR2 FQGNSA. Losses at the gene ends were 4 bases for V and 6 bases for J; bases not matched to a gene: 8. The CDR3 sequence: CASSYSPGLVNEQFF. For the CDR3, the DNA is TGTGCCAGCAGCTATAGCCCGGGACTAGTCAATGAGCAGTTCTTC. Based on the CDR3 plus reference TRBV7-2 and TRBJ2-1, the full variable domain is GAGVSQSPSNKVTEKGKDVELRCDPISGHTALYWYRQSLGQGLEFLIYFQGNSAPDKSGLPSDRFSAERTGGSVSTLTIQRTQQEDSAVYLCASSYSPGLVNEQFFGPGTRLTVL.

The rearrangement uses TRBV7-9 and TRBJ2-1; TRBD1 matches at 7 bases. V shed 1 base, J shed 8 bases, and the junction held 8 bases outside the gene matches. Germline V CDR1 and CDR2: SEHNR, FQNEAQ (reference sequence). The CDR3 extends over 15 amino acids. CDR3 bases: TGTGCCAGCAGCTTAGGACAGGGTTCTCGGGATGAGCAGTTCTTC. It encodes CASSLGQGSRDEQFF.